This entry concerns a single TCR beta chain. Its antigen is not identified. TCRdb reworked the 5' RACE reads into one entry per CDR3 protein, no DNA. This sample contains over 110,000 distinct CDR3 sequences. These data come from a study of monozygotic twins with inflammatory bowel disease. Study-wide results and limits: Discrimination among different T cell subtypes was not achievable.

The material sequenced was blood. The TCR was taken from a human donor with ulcerative colitis or Crohn's disease, or a healthy co-twin of an affected twin (not recorded which).

CDR3 amino acids: CASSQDLPDTQYF. The chain links TRBV4-3 to TRBJ2-3. Germline values: CDR1 LGHNA, CDR2 YSLEER. The CDR3 is 13 residues long.